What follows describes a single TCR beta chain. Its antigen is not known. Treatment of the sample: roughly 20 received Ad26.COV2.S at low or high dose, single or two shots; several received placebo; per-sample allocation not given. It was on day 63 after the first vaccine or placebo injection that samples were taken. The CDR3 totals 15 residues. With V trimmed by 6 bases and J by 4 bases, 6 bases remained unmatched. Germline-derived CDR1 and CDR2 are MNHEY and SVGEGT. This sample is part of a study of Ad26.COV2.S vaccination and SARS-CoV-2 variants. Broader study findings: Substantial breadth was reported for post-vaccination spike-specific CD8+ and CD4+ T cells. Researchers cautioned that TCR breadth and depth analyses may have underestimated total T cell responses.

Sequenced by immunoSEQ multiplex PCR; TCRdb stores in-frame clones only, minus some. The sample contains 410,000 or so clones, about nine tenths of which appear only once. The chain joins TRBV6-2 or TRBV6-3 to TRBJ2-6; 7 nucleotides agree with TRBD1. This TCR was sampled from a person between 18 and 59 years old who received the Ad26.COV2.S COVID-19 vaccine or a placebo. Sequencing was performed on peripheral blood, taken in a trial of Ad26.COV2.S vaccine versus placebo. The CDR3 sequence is CASSRTGAGANVLTF. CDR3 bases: TGTGCCAGCAGCCGAACAGGGGCCGGGGCCAACGTCCTGACTTTC.